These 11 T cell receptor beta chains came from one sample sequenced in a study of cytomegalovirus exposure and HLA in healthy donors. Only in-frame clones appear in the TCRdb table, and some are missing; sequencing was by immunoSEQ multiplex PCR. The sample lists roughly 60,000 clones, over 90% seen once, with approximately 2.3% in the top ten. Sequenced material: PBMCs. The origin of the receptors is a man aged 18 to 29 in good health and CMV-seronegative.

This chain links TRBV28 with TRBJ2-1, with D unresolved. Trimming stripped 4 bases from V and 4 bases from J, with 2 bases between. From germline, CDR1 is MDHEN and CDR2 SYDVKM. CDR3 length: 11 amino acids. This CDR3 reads CASSSYNEQFF. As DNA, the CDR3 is TGTGCCAGCAGTTCGTACAATGAGCAGTTCTTC.

CDR3 in amino acids: CASSDPQGHTEAFF. The CDR3 nucleotides are TGTGCCAGCAGCGATCCTCAGGGCCACACTGAAGCTTTCTTT. The V call is TRBV7-8, the J call TRBJ1-1; D may be TRBD1 (5 bases). From germline, CDR1 is SGHVS and CDR2 FQNEAQ. Deletions cut 5 bases from V and 3 bases from J, with 13 bases between. CDR3 size: 14 residues.

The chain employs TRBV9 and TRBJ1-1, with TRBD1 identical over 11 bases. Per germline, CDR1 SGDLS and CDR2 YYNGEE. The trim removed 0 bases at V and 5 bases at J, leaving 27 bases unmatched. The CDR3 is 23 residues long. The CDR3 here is CASSVDPARTGGDWRDLGTEAFF. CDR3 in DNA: TGTGCCAGCAGCGTAGATCCTGCCCGGACAGGGGGCGATTGGCGGGACTTGGGGACTGAAGCTTTCTTT.

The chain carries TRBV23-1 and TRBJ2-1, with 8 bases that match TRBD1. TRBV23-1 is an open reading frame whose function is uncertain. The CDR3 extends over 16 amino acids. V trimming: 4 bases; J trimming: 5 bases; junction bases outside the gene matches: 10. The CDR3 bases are TGCGCCAGCAGTCTGCTCCTGGACAGGGTTGACAATGAGCAGTTCTTC. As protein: CASSLLLDRVDNEQFF.

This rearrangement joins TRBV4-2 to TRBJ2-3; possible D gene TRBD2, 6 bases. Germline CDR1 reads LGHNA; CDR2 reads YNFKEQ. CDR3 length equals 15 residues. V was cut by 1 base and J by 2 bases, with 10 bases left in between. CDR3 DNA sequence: TGTGCCAGCAGCCAAGGCGGGGAGGCCACAGATACGCAGTATTTT. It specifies CASSQGGEATDTQYF.

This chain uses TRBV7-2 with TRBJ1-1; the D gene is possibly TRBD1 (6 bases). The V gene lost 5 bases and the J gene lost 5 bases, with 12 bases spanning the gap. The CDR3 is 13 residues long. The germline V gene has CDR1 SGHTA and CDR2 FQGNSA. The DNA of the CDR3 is TGTGCCAGCAGCCCCAACAGGGTTACTGAAGCTTTCTTT. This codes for CASSPNRVTEAFF.

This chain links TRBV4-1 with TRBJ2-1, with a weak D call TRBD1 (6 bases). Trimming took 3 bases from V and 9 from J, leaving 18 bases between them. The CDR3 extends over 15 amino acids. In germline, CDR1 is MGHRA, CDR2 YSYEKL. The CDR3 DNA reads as TGCGCCAGCAGCCAGGGACACATGGTGGCCACTGAGCAGTTCTTC. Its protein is CASSQGHMVATEQFF.

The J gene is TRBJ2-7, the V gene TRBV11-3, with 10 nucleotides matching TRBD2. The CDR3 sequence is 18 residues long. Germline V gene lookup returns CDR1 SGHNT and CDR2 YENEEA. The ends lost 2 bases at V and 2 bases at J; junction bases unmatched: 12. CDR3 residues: CASSLYPPFSGGPYEQYF. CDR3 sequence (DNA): TGTGCCAGCAGCTTATACCCTCCTTTTAGCGGGGGGCCCTACGAGCAGTACTTC.

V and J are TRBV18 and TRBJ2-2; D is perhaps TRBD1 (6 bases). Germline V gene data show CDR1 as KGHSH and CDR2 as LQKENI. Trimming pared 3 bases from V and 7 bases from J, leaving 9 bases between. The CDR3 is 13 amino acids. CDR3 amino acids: CASSPRQDGELFF. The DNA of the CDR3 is TGTGCCAGCTCACCTAGACAGGACGGGGAGCTGTTTTTT.

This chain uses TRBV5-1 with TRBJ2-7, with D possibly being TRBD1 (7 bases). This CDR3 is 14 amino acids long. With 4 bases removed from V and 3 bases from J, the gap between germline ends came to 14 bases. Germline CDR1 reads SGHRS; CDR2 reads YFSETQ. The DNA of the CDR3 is TGCGCCAGCAGCGGGGCGGGACAGATCTACGAGCAGTACTTC. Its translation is CASSGAGQIYEQYF.

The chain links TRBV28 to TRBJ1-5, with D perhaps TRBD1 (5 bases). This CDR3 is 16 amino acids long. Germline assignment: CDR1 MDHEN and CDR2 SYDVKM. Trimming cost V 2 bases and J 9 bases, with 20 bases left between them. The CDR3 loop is CASSLEGGPGDGPQHF. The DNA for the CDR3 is TGTGCCAGCAGTTTAGAGGGTGGACCGGGGGATGGGCCCCAGCATTTT.